Listed below are T cell receptor beta chains from one sample, sequenced in a study of blood T cell repertoires in COVID-19. Clones were read by immunoSEQ multiplex PCR, and TCRdb kept only the in-frame ones, dropping some. The sample carries under 500,000 clones, around 90% recorded once. The sequencing sample was made of PBMCs or T cells enriched from blood (not recorded which). These receptor sequences come from a woman under 30 with acute COVID-19. CDR3s include the opening cysteine and the closing phenylalanine or tryptophan. The D gene is left open where the match is weak. Clone sizes are given selectively: once, few, many, or a class where the clone is expanded.

TRBV28	.	TRBJ2-7	.	CASRDYSYEQYF	TGTGCCAGCAGGGACTATTCCTACGAGCAGTACTTC
TRBV9	.	TRBJ1-2	.	CASSVASGPNYGYTF	TGTGCCAGCAGCGTAGCTTCAGGTCCTAACTATGGCTACACCTTC
TRBV6-5	.	TRBJ2-1	TRBD2	CASSYFGGGPYNEQFF	TGTGCCAGCAGTTACTTCGGCGGGGGGCCCTACAATGAGCAGTTCTTC
TRBV29-1	.	TRBJ1-2	TRBD1	CSVDTGTGFVGYTF	TGCAGCGTTGATACCGGGACAGGGTTCGTTGGCTACACCTTC
TRBV6-5	.	TRBJ2-3	.	CASSSTGPNTQYF	TGTGCCAGCAGTTCTACAGGCCCTAATACGCAGTATTTT
TRBV7-6	.	TRBJ1-1	.	CASSLSSKNTEAFF	TGTGCCAGCAGCCTTAGTTCCAAGAACACTGAAGCTTTCTTT
TRBV6-5	few	TRBJ1-6	.	CASSYQTVYSPLHF	TGTGCCAGCAGTTACCAGACAGTCTATTCACCCCTCCACTTT
TRBV18	.	TRBJ1-1	TRBD1	CASSPGQGESFGAFF	TGTGCCAGCTCACCAGGACAGGGAGAGTCCTTTGGAGCTTTCTTT
TRBV18	.	TRBJ1-5	.	CASSPQTEVQPQHF	TGTGCCAGCTCACCCCAGACAGAGGTCCAGCCCCAGCATTTT
TRBV12-3/TRBV12-4	.	TRBJ1-2	.	CASSSRLYGYTF	TGTGCCAGCAGTTCCAGACTATATGGCTACACCTTC
TRBV15	.	TRBJ2-1	TRBD1	CATSVTGQGRHNEQFF	TGTGCCACCAGCGTTACGGGACAGGGTCGACACAATGAGCAGTTCTTC
TRBV7-2	.	TRBJ2-7	TRBD2	CASSSLAGAEQYF	TGTGCCAGCAGCTCCCTAGCGGGAGCCGAGCAGTACTTC